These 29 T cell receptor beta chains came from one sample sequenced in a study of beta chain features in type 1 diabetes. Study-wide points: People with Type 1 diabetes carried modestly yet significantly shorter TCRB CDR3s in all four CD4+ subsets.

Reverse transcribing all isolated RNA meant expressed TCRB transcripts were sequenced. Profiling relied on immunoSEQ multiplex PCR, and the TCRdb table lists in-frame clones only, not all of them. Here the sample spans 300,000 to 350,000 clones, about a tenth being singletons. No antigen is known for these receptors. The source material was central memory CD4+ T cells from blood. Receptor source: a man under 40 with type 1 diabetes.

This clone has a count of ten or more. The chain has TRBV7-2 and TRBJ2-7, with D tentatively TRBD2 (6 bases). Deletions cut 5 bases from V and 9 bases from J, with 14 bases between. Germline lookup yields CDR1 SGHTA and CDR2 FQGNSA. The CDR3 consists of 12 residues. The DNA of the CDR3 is TGTGCCAGCAGCCCCACATCCGGGAGGCAGTACTTC. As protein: CASSPTSGRQYF.

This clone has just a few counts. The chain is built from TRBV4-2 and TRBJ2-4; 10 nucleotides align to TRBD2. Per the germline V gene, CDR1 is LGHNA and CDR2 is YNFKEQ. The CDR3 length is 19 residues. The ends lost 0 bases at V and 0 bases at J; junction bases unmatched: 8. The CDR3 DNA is TGTGCCAGCAGCCAAGATCCCCTAGCGGGGGCTCTAGCCAAAAACATTCAGTACTTC. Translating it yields CASSQDPLAGALAKNIQYF.

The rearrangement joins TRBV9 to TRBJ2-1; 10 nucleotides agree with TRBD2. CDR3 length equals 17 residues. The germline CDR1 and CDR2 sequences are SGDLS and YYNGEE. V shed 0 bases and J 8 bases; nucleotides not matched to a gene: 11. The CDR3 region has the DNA TGTGCCAGCAGCGTAGAGGCTGGAGCGGGGGGGCTCGATGAGCAGTTCTTC. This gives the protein CASSVEAGAGGLDEQFF.

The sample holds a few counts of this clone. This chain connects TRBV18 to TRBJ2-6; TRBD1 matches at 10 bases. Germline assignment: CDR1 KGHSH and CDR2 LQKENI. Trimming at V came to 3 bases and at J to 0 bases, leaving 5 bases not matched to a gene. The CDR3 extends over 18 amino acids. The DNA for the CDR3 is TGTGCCAGCTCACCCCCGGGACAGGGGACCTCTGGGGCCAACGTCCTGACTTTC. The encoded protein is CASSPPGQGTSGANVLTF.

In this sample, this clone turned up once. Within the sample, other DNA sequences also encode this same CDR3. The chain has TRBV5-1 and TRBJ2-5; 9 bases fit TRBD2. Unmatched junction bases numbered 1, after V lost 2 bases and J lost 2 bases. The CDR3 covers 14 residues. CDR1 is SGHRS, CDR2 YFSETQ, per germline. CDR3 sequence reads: CASSLAGGQETQYF. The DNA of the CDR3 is TGCGCCAGCAGCTTAGCGGGGGGACAAGAGACCCAGTACTTC.

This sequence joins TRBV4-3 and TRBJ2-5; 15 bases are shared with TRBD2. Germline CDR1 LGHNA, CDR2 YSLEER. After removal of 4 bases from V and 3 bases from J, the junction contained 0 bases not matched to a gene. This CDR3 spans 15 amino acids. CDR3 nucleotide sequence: TGCGCCAGCAGCCGGACTAGCGGGGGGGAAGAGACCCAGTACTTC. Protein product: CASSRTSGGEETQYF.

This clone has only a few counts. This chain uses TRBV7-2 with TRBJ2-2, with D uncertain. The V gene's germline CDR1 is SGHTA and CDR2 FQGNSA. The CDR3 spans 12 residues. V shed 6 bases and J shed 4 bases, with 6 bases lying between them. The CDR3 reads CASRVSTGELFF. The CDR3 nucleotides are TGTGCCAGCAGAGTGAGCACCGGGGAGCTGTTTTTT.

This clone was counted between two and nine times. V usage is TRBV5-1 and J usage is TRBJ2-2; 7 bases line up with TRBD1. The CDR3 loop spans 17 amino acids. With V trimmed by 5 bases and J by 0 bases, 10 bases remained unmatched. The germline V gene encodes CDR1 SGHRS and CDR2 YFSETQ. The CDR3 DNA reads TGCGCCAGCAGTTCCGGGACAGCTCGATCGAACACCGGGGAGCTGTTTTTT. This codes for CASSSGTARSNTGELFF.

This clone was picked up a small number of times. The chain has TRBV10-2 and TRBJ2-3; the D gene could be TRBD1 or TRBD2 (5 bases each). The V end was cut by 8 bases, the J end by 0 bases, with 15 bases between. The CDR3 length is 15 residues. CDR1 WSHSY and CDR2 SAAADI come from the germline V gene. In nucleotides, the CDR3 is TGCGCCAGCCAGCCGAGGGGCAGCAGCACAGATACGCAGTATTTT. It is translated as CASQPRGSSTDTQYF.

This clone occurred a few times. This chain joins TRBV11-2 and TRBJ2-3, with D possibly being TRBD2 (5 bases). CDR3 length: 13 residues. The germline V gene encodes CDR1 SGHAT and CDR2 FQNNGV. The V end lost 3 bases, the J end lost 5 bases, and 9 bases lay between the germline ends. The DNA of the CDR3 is TGTGCCAGCAGCTTCGGACTCGGAGATACGCAGTATTTT. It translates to CASSFGLGDTQYF.

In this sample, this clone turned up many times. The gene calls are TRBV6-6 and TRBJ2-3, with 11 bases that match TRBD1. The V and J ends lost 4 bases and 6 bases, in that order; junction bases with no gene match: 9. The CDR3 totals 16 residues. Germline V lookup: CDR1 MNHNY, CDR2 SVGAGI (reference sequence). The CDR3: CASSSPGQGGGDTQYF. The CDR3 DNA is TGTGCCAGCAGTTCCCCGGGACAGGGGGGCGGGGATACGCAGTATTTT.

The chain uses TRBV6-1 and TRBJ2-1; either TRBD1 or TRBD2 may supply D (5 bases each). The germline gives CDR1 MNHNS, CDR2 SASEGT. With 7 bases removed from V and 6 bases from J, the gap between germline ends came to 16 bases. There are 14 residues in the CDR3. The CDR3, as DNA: TGTGCCAGCACTCGCGGGTGGGGGAGCAATGAGCAGTTCTTC. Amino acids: CASTRGWGSNEQFF.

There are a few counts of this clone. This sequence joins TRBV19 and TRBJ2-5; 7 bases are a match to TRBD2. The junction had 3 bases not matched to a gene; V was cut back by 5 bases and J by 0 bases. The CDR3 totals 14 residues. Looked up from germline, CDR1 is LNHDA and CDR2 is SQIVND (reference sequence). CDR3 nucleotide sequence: TGTGCCAGTAGTCCCGGGACTAACCAAGAGACCCAGTACTTC. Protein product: CASSPGTNQETQYF.

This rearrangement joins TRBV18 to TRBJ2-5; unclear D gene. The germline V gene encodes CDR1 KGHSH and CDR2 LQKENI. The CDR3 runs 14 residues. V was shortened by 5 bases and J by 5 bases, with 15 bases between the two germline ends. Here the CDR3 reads CASSTWGKGETQYF. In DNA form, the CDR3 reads TGTGCCAGCTCAACGTGGGGTAAGGGCGAGACCCAGTACTTC.

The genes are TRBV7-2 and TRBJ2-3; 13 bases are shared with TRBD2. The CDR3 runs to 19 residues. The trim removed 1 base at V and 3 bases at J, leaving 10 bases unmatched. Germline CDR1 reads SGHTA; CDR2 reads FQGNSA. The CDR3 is CASSLELAGGPKVTDTQYF. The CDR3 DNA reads TGTGCCAGCAGCTTAGAACTAGCGGGGGGGCCGAAGGTGACAGATACGCAGTATTTT.

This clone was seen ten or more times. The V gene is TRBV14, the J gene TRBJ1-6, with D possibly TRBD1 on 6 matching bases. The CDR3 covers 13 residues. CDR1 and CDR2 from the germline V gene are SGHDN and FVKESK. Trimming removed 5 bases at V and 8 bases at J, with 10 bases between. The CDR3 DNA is TGTGCCAGCAGCTCCCGGACAGATTCACCCCTCCACTTT. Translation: CASSSRTDSPLHF.

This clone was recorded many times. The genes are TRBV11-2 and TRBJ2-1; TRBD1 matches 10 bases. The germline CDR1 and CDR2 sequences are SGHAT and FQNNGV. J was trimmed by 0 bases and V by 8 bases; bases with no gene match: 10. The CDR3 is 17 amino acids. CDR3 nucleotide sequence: TGTGCCAGCGGCCCGGGACAGGGGTTACGCTCCTACAATGAGCAGTTCTTC. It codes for CASGPGQGLRSYNEQFF.

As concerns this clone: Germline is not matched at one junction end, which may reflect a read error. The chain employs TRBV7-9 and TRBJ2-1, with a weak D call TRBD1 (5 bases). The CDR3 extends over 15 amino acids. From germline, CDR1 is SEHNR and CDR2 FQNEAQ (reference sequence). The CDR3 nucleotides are TGCGCCAGCAGCCAAGGGGAACGCCTGGACAATGAGCAGTTCTTC. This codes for CASSQGERLDNEQFF.

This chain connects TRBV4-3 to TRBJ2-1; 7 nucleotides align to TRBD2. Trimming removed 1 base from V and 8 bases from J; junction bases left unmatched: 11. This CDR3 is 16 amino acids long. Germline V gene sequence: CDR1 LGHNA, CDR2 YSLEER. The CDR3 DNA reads TGCGCCAGCAGCCAAGCCCTAGCGGAACGTGGGGATGAGCAGTTCTTC. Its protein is CASSQALAERGDEQFF.

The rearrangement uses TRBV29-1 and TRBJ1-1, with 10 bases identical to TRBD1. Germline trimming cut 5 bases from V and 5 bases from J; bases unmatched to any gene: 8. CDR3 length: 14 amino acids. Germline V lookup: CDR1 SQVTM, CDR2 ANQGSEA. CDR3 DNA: TGCAGCGTTAAGGGGGACAGGGGAAGGACTGAAGCTTTCTTT. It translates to CSVKGDRGRTEAFF. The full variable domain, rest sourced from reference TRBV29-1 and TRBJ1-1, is SAVISQKPSRDICQRGTSLTIQCQVDSQVTMMFWYRQQPGQSLTLIATANQGSEATYESGFVIDKFPISRPNLTFSTLTVSNMSPEDSSIYLCSVKGDRGRTEAFFGQGTRLTVV.

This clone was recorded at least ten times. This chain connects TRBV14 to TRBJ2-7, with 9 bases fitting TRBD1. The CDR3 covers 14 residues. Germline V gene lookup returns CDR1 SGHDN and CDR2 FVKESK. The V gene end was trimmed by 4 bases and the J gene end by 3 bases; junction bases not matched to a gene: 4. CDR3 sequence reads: CASSLRGQGYEQYF. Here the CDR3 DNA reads TGTGCCAGCAGCCTGCGGGGACAGGGCTACGAGCAGTACTTC. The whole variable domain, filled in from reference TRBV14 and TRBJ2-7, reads EAGVTQFPSHSVIEKGQTVTLRCDPISGHDNLYWYRRVMGKEIKFLLHFVKESKQDESGMPNNRFLAERTGGTYSTLKVQPAELEDSGVYFCASSLRGQGYEQYFGPGTRLTVT.

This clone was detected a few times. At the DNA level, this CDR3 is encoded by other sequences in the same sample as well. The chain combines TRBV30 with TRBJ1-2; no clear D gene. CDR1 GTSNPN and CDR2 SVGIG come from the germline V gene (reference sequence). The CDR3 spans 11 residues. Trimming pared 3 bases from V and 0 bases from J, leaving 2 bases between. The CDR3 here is CAWSTNYGYTF. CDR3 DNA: TGTGCCTGGAGCACTAACTATGGCTACACCTTC.

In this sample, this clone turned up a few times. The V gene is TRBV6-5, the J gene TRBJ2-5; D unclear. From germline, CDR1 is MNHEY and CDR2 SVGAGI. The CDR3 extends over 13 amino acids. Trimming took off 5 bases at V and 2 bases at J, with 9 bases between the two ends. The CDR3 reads CASSRVEQETQYF. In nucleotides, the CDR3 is TGTGCCAGCAGTCGAGTGGAACAAGAGACCCAGTACTTC.

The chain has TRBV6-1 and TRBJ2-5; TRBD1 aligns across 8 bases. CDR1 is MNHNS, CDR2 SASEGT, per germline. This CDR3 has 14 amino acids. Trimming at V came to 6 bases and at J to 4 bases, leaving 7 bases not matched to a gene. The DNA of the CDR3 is TGTGCCAGCAGCTTAAGGACAGGGAGAGAGACCCAGTACTTC. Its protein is CASSLRTGRETQYF.

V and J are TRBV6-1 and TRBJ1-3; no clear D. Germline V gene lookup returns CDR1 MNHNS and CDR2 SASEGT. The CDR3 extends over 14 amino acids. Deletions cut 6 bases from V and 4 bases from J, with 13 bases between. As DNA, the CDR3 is TGTGCCAGCAGCCGCGACTCGGGAGGAAACACCATATATTTT. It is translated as CASSRDSGGNTIYF.

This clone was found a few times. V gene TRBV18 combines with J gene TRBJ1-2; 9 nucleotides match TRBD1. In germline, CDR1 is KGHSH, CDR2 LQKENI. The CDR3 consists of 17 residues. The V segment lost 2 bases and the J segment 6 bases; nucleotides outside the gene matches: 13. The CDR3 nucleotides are TGTGCCAGCTCACCATCAGCCCCGGGACAGGGAGGCGATGGCTACACCTTC. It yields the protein CASSPSAPGQGGDGYTF. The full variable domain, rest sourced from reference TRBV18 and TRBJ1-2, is NAGVMQNPRHLVRRRGQEARLRCSPMKGHSHVYWYRQLPEEGLKFMVYLQKENIIDESGMPKERFSAEFPKEGPSILRIQQVVRGDSAAYFCASSPSAPGQGGDGYTFGSGTRLTVV.

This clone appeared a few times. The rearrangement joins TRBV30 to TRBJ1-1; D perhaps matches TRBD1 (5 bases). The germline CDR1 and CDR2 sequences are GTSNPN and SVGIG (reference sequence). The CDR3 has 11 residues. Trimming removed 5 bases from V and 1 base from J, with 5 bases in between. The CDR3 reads CAWGANTEAFF. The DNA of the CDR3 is TGTGCCTGGGGGGCGAACACTGAAGCTTTCTTT.

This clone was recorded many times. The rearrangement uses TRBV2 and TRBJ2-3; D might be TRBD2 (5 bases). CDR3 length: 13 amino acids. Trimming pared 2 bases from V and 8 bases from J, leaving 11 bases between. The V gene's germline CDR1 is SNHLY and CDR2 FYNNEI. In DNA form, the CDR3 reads TGTGCCAGCAGTGAAAAAGAACGGGGTACGCAGTATTTT. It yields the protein CASSEKERGTQYF.

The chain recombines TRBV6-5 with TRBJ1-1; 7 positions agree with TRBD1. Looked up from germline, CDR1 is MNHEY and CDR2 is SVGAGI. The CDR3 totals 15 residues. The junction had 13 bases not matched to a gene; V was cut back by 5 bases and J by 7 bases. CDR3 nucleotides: TGTGCCAGCAGTCTGCAGGGGGATCGTGATGGTGAAGCTTTCTTT. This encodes CASSLQGDRDGEAFF.